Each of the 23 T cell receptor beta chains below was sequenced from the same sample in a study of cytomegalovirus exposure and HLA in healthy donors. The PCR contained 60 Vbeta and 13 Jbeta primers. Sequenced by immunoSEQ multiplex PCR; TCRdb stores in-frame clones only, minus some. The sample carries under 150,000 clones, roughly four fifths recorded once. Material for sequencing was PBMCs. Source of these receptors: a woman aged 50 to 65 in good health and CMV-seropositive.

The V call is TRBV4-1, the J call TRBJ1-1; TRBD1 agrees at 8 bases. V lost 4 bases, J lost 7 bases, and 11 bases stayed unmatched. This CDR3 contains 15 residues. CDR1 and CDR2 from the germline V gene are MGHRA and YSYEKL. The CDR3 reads CASSPYPGQGREAFF. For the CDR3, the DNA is TGCGCCAGCAGCCCCTACCCCGGACAGGGCCGTGAAGCTTTCTTT.

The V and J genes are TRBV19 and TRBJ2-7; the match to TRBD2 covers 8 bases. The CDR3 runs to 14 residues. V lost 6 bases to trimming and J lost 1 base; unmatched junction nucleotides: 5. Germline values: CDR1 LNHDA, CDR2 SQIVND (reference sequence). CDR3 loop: CASSPRGGSYEQYF. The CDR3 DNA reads TGTGCCAGTAGCCCCCGGGGGGGATCCTACGAGCAGTACTTC.

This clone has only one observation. CDR3 DNA: TGTGCCAGCAGCCCGCTCCCAGGGACAGGGGTAAACACCTTC. Translated: CASSPLPGTGVNTF. J is TRBJ1-2 and V is TRBV5-6; 10 nucleotides match TRBD1. CDR3 length: 14 amino acids. Unmatched junction bases numbered 12, after V lost 4 bases and J lost 12 bases. Looked up from germline, CDR1 is SGHDT and CDR2 is YYEEEE.

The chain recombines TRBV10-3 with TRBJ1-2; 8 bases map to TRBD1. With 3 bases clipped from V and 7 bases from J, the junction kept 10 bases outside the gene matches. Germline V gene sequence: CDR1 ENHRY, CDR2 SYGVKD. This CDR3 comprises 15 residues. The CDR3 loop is CAISDRDRGFGGYTF. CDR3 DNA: TGTGCCATCAGTGACCGCGACAGGGGATTTGGTGGCTACACCTTC.

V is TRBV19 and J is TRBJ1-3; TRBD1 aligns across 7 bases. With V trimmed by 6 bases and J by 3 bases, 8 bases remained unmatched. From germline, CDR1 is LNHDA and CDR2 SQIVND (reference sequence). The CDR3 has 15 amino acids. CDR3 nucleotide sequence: TGTGCCAGTAGGCAGGACAGGTGGAGTGGAAACACCATATATTTT. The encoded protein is CASRQDRWSGNTIYF.

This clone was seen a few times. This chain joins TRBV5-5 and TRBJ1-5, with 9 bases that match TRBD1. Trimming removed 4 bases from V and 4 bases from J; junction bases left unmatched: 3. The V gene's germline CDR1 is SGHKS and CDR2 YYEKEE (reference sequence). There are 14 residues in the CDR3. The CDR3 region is CASSQGQGNQPQHF. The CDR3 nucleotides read TGTGCCAGCAGCCAAGGACAGGGGAATCAGCCCCAGCATTTT.

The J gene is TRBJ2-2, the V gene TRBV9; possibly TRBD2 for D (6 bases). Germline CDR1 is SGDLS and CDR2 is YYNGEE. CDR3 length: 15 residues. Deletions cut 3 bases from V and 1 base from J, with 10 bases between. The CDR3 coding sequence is TGTGCCAGCAGCGCGCGGGGTTTGAACACCGGGGAGCTGTTTTTT. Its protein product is CASSARGLNTGELFF.

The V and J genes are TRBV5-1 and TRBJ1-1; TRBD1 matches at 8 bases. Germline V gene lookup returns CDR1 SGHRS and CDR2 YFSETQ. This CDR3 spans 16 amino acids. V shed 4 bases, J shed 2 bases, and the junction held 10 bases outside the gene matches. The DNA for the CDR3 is TGCGCCAGCAGCCCAGGACAGGGCCTAACTAACACTGAAGCTTTCTTT. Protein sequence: CASSPGQGLTNTEAFF.

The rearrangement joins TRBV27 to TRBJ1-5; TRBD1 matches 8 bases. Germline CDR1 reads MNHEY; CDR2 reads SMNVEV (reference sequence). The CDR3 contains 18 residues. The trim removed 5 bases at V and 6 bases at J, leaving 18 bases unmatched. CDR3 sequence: CASSTMGAGGLLRQPQHF. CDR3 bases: TGTGCCAGCAGTACTATGGGGGCAGGGGGCCTTCTCCGTCAGCCCCAGCATTTT.

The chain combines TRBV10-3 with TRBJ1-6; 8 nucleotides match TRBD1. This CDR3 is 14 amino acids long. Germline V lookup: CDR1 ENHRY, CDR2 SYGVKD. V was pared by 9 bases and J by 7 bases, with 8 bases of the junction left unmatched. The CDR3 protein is CAIGTGVENSPLHF. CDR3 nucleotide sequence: TGTGCCATTGGGACAGGAGTTGAGAATTCACCCCTCCACTTT.

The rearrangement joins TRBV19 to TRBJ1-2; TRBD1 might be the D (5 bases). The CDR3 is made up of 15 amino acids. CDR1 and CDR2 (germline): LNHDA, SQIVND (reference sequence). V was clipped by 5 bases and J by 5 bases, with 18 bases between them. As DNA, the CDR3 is TGTGCCAGTAGTTCCCTCCAGCAGGGCCTATATGGCTACACCTTC. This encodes CASSSLQQGLYGYTF.

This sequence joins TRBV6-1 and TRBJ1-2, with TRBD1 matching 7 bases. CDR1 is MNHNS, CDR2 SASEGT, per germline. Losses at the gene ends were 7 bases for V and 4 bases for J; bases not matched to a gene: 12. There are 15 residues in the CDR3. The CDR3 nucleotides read TGTGCCAGCAAACGAGGACAGGATGGGATCTATGGCTACACCTTC. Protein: CASKRGQDGIYGYTF.

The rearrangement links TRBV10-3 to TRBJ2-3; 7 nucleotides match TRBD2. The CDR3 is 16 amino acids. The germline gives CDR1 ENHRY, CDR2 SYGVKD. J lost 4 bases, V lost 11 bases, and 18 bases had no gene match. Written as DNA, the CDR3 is TGTGCCTCCCAACCCGGGTATGCAGGGAGGGCAGATACGCAGTATTTT. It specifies CASQPGYAGRADTQYF.

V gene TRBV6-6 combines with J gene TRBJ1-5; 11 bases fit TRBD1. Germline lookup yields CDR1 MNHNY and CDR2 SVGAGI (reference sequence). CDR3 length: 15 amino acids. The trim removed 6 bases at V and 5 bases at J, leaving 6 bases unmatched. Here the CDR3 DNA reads TGTGCCAGCAGGCTCGGACAGGGGGCTCATCAGCCCCAGCATTTT. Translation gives CASRLGQGAHQPQHF.

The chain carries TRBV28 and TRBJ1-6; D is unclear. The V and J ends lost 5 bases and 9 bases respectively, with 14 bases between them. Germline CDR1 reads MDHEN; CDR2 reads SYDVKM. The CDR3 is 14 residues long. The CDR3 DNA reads TGTGCCAGCAGTCCGAGGGTATACGGTTCACCCCTCCACTTT. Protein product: CASSPRVYGSPLHF.

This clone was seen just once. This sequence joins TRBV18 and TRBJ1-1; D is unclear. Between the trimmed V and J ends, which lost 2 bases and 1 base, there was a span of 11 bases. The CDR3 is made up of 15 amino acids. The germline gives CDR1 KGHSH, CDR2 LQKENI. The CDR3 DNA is TGTGCCAGCTCACCAGGCCACACAGAGAACACTGAAGCTTTCTTT. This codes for CASSPGHTENTEAFF.

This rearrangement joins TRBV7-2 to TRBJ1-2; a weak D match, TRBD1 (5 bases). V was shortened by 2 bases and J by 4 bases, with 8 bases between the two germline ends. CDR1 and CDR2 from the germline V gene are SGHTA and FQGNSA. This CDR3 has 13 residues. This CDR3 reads CASSLMGGYGYTF. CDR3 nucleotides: TGTGCCAGCAGCTTAATGGGGGGCTATGGCTACACCTTC.

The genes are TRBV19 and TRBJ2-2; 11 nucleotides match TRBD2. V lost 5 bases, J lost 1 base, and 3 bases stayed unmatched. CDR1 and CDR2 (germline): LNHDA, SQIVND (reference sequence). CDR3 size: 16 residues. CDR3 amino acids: CASSPGLAGNTGELFF. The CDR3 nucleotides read TGTGCCAGTAGTCCCGGACTAGCGGGGAACACCGGGGAGCTGTTTTTT.

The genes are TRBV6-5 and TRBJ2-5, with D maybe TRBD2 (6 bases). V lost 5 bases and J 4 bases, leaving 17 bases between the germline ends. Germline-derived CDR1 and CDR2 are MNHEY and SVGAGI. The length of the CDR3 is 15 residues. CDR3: CASSRSMRGIETQYF. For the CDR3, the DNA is TGTGCCAGCAGTCGCTCCATGCGGGGAATAGAGACCCAGTACTTC.

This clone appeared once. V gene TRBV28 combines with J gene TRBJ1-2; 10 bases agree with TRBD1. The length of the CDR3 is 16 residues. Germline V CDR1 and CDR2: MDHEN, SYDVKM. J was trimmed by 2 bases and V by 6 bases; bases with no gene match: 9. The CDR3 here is CASRGVRTGGNYGYTF. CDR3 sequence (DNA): TGTGCCAGCAGAGGAGTCCGGACAGGGGGAAACTATGGCTACACCTTC.

As DNA, the CDR3 is TGTGCCAGCAGCTTGGCCACGGGACAGGGGAGCACAGATACGCAGTATTTT. Protein product: CASSLATGQGSTDTQYF. The chain combines TRBV5-6 with TRBJ2-3, with 10 bases aligning to TRBD1. The CDR3 is 17 residues long. The V and J ends lost 0 bases and 0 bases, in that order; junction bases with no gene match: 4. Per the germline V gene, CDR1 is SGHDT and CDR2 is YYEEEE.

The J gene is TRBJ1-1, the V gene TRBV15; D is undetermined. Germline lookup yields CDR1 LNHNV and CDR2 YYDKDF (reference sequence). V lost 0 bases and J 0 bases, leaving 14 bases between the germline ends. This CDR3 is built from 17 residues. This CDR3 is CATSRDGQGGLNTEAFF. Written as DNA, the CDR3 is TGTGCCACCAGCAGAGATGGGCAAGGAGGCTTGAACACTGAAGCTTTCTTT.

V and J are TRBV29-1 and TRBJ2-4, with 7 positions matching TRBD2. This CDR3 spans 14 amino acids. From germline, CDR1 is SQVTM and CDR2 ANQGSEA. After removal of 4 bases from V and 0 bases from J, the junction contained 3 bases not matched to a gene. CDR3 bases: TGCAGCGTTGTAGGCGGGGGAGCCAAAAACATTCAGTACTTC. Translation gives CSVVGGGAKNIQYF.